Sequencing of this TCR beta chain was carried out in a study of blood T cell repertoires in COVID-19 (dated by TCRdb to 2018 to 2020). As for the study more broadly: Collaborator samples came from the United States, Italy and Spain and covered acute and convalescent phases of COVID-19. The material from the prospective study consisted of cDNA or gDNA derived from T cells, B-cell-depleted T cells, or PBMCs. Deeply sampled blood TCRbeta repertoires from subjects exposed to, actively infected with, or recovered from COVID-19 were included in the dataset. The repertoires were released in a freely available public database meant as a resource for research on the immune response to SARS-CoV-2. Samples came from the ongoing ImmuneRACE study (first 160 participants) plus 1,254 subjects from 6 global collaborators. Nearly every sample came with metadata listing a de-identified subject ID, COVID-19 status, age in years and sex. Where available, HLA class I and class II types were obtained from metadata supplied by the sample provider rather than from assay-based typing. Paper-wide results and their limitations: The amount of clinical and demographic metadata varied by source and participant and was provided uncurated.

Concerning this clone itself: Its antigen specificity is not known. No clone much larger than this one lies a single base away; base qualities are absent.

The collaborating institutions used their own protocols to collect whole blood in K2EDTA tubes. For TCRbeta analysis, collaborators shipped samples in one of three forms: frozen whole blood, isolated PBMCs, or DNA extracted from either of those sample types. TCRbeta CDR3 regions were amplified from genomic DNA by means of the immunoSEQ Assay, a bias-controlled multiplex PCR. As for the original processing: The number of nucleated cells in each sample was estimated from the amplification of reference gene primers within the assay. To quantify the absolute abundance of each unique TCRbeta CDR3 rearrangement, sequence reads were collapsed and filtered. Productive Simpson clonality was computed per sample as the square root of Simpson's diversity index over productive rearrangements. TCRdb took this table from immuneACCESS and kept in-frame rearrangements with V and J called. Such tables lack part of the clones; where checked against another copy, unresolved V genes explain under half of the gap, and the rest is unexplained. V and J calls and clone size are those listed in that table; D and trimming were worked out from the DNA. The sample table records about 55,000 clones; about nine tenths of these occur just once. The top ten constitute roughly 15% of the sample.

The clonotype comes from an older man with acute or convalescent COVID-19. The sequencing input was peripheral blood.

The CDR3: CASLRQMENTEAFF. The sequenced DNA is TGTGCCAGCCTTCGACAGATGGAGAACACTGAAGCTTTCTTT. The chain was built from TRBV11-2 and TRBJ1-1; the D gene is perhaps TRBD1, from 5 matching bases. V is pared back by 8 bases and J by 1 base, with 14 bases lying between the germline termini. According to the germline V gene, CDR1 reads SGHAT and CDR2 reads FQNNGV. The CDR3 contains 14 residues, cysteine and phenylalanine counted. CDR3 DNA is the only sequence kept; it has 42 bases, read in frame from the first base.